This TCR beta chain comes out of a study of persistence of HIV-infected CD4 T cells. About this clone: Its antigen remains unidentified.

The libraries were made with immunoSEQ version 4 in survey mode. Template was genomic DNA at 10 ng/uL, with up to 1 ug used per sample. Sequenced by immunoSEQ multiplex PCR; TCRdb stores in-frame clones only, minus some. The repertoire includes about 64,000 clones, roughly 75% of them detected once, and 1.7% sits in the top ten. An overlapping HIV-1 Gag peptide pool stimulated these cells at about 1 ug/peptide/mL. CD40L/CD69 double-negative CD45RO-high memory CD4+ T cells were collected. Trimming took 7 bases from V and 8 from J, leaving 14 bases between them. The length of the CDR3 is 13 residues. Germline loops: CDR1 LNHDA, CDR2 SQIVND (reference sequence).

The rearrangement uses TRBV19 and TRBJ1-4; D remains ambiguous. The receptor comes from an adult man with HIV who was CMV-seropositive. The material sequenced was CD4+ T cells sorted from PBMCs after approximately 19-hour stimulation, taken from a patient who received antiretroviral therapy. CDR3 in DNA: TGTGCCAGTAATCACAACCCTACCGAAAAACTGTTTTTT. As protein: CASNHNPTEKLFF.